This is a list of T cell receptor beta chains from one sample in a study of shared clonotypes between healthy human individuals. Here immunoSEQ multiplex PCR was the method, and the copy in TCRdb shows in-frame clones only, minus some. This sample has about 2 million clones, with approximately 95% found just once. Sequencing was done on a sample of naive CD8+ T cells sorted from blood. These receptors were taken from a man younger than 35 in good health. Both conserved end residues are part of each CDR3. The order of the fields is V gene, J gene, D gene, clone size, CDR3 DNA, CDR3 protein. A D gene is named only where the DNA matches it firmly. Size tells how often a clone was seen (once, few, many) or the class of an expanded clone, and some rows leave it out.

>TRBV28|TRBJ1-1|NA|NA
TGTGCCAGCAGTTTCGCAGTTCGGGACACTGAAGCTTTCTTT
CASSFAVRDTEAFF
>TRBV7-8|TRBJ2-3|TRBD1|once
TGTGCCAGCAGACTTGGTACAGGGGCAGATACGCAGTATTTT
CASRLGTGADTQYF
>TRBV7-9|TRBJ2-3|NA|NA
TGTGCCAGCAGCCCATGGACAGAATTCACAGATACGCAGTATTTT
CASSPWTEFTDTQYF
>TRBV5-6|TRBJ2-7|NA|NA
TGTGCCAGCAGCTTAGGTGGTACCTACGAGCAGTACTTC
CASSLGGTYEQYF
>TRBV7-9|TRBJ2-5|NA|NA
TGTGCCAGCAGCTCCGCCCGGGACACCCAAGAGACCCAGTACTTC
CASSSARDTQETQYF
>TRBV5-1|TRBJ2-4|NA|once
TGCGCCAGCAGCTCTCCTGACCTAGCCAAAAACATTCAGTACTTC
CASSSPDLAKNIQYF
>TRBV9|TRBJ2-5|TRBD2|NA
TGTGCCAGCAGCGCCGGGACTAGCGGGGAAGAGACCCAGTACTTC
CASSAGTSGEETQYF
>TRBV2|TRBJ2-2|TRBD1|NA
TGTGCCAGCAGTGTTCCCGGGACAGGGAACACCGGGGAGCTGTTTTTT
CASSVPGTGNTGELFF
>TRBV27|TRBJ2-2|NA|once
TGTGCCAGCAGTTTTGGGAAGGCGTCCGGGGAGCTGTTTTTT
CASSFGKASGELFF
>TRBV2|TRBJ2-7|TRBD1|NA
TGTGCCAGCAGTCCGGACAGGGGTTACGAGCAGTACTTC
CASSPDRGYEQYF
>TRBV11-2|TRBJ2-3|NA|NA
TGTGCCAGCAGCTTAATGAGGGGAGCAGATACGCAGTATTTT
CASSLMRGADTQYF
>TRBV7-9|TRBJ2-5|NA|NA
TGTGCCAGCAGCCAACCGGAGGGGGAGACCCAGTACTTC
CASSQPEGETQYF
>TRBV7-9|TRBJ1-1|NA|NA
TGTGCCAGCAGCCTCAGTCGGGTTTTGAACACTGAAGCTTTCTTT
CASSLSRVLNTEAFF
>TRBV5-4|TRBJ2-7|TRBD2|NA
TGTGCCAGCAGCGCGGGGACTAGCGGGGGGGCTTACGAGCAGTACTTC
CASSAGTSGGAYEQYF
>TRBV2|TRBJ1-2|TRBD1|NA
TGTGCCAGACTTCAGGGGGCCTATGGCTACACCTTC
CARLQGAYGYTF
>TRBV7-7|TRBJ2-2|TRBD2|NA
TGTGCTAGCAGCTTAAATTTTGAGACTAGCGGGATCGGGGAGCTGTTTTTT
CASSLNFETSGIGELFF
>TRBV4-3|TRBJ2-4|NA|NA
TGCGCCAGCAGCCAGGCAGGGTCAGGGAACATTCAGTACTTC
CASSQAGSGNIQYF
>TRBV6-5|TRBJ1-2|NA|NA
TGTGCCAGCAGTTCCGGACAGTCCCCCTATGGCTACACCTTC
CASSSGQSPYGYTF
>TRBV10-3|TRBJ2-7|TRBD1|NA
TGTGCCATCAGCGCCGGACAGGGCGAGCGCCCCTACGAGCAGTACTTC
CAISAGQGERPYEQYF
>TRBV10-3|TRBJ1-1|NA|NA
TGTGCCATCAGCAGGGGGAACACTGAAGCTTTCTTT
CAISRGNTEAFF
>TRBV4-3|TRBJ2-7|NA|NA
TGCGCCAGCAGCCAAGATCACGAGGGACTGAATTTTTACGAGCAGTACTTC
CASSQDHEGLNFYEQYF
>TRBV2|TRBJ2-7|TRBD2|NA
TGTGCCAGCACCCCCGCGGGACTAGCCTACGAGCAGTACTTC
CASTPAGLAYEQYF
>TRBV4-1|TRBJ2-7|NA|few
TGCGCCAGCAGCCAAGAGACAGCCACTTCCTACGAGCAGTACTTC
CASSQETATSYEQYF
>TRBV6-6|TRBJ2-7|NA|NA
TGTGCCAGCAGTTACTCCAAAGACAGCAACTCCTACGAGCAGTACTTC
CASSYSKDSNSYEQYF
>TRBV30|TRBJ2-7|TRBD1|NA
TGTGCCTGGACCAGCTGGACAGGGGACGAGCAGTACTTC
CAWTSWTGDEQYF
>TRBV5-4|TRBJ2-3|TRBD2|NA
TGTGCCAGCACCCATGGTCCAGGCGGGAGTGGAACAGATACGCAGTATTTT
CASTHGPGGSGTDTQYF
>TRBV29-1|TRBJ2-2|TRBD2|NA
TGCAGCGTTGTTGGAATAGCGGGAGGGTTAGACGGGGAGCTGTTTTTT
CSVVGIAGGLDGELFF
>TRBV2|TRBJ2-7|TRBD2|NA
TGTGCCAGCAGAGTAGCGGGGGGCCTCGTCTACGAGCAGTACTTC
CASRVAGGLVYEQYF
>TRBV9|TRBJ2-7|TRBD2|NA
TGTGCCAGCAGCGTAGGGGAGGCGGGAGGCAGGTGGACCTACGAGCAGTACTTC
CASSVGEAGGRWTYEQYF
>TRBV19|TRBJ2-2|NA|NA
TGTGCCAGTATTGCCTTCCAGGGGAGTAGGACCGGGGAGCTGTTTTTT
CASIAFQGSRTGELFF